This T cell receptor beta chain was recorded in a study of molecular identifiers for immune sequencing clone quantification. Study-wide results and limits: Researchers reportedly could pick up spiked Jurkat TCR RNA from one cell mixed into one million naive cells.

Sorting was used to obtain naive CD8 T cells (CD8+CD4-CCR7+CD45RA+). The CDR3 length is 13 residues. To note about this clonotype: Its antigen remains unknown. This sequence may be a read error, since a much larger clone differs from it by one base.

Each CDR3 protein gets one entry after TCRdb re-called the PCR reads with MiXCR. The table includes about 640,000 distinct CDR3 sequences, 15% to 20% detected once. The sequencing sample was made of naive CD8+ T cells from blood, with Jurkat cell RNA spiked in. Subset denoted: FACS-sorted CD8+CD4-CCR7+CD45RA+ naive T cells. This TCR came from a human donor in good health. Some libraries in this study had Jurkat cell RNA spiked in. The chain uses TRBV21-1 and TRBJ2-1; TRBD2, the D gene given by the table, was not confirmed from the DNA. TRBV21-1 is designated a pseudogene. CDR3 protein: CASSFLGARGEFF. In nucleotides, the CDR3 is TGTGCCAGCAGCTTCTTAGGAGCACGCGGGGAGTTCTTC.